The rows below give T cell receptor beta chains drawn from one sample of a study of T-cell reconstitution after alpha-beta-depleted transplantation in children. MiXCR, applied by TCRdb to the PCR reads, yields one record per CDR3 protein. Of 350,000 to 400,000 distinct CDR3 sequences listed, 20% are singletons. Sequenced here: PBMCs from the stem cell graft donor, sampled from the stem cell graft. The receptors here all came from a human donor who donated a stem cell graft to a child with acute myeloid leukemia. Both conserved end residues are part of each CDR3. A D gene is named only where the DNA matches it firmly. Only some rows state a clone size, as once, few, many or a class for expanded clones.

J gene: TRBJ2-7
V gene: TRBV5-1
D gene: -
clone size: few
CDR3 DNA: TGCGCCAGCAGTCCCAGGCTACAGAAAACCTACGAGCAGTACTTC
CDR3 protein: CASSPRLQKTYEQYF

J gene: TRBJ1-3
V gene: TRBV29-1
D gene: -
clone size: few
CDR3 DNA: TGCAGCGTTGGGGATTCCAAACGAAACACCATATATTTT
CDR3 protein: CSVGDSKRNTIYF

J gene: TRBJ2-7
V gene: TRBV12-3/TRBV12-4
D gene: TRBD1
clone size: few
CDR3 DNA: TGTGCCAGCAGTAACCGGGACAGCTCCTACGAGCAGTACTTC
CDR3 protein: CASSNRDSSYEQYF

J gene: TRBJ2-1
V gene: TRBV15
D gene: TRBD2
clone size: -
CDR3 DNA: TGTGCCACCGGCAGTAGCGGGTGGGTCACCTACAATGAGCAGTTCTTC
CDR3 protein: CATGSSGWVTYNEQFF

J gene: TRBJ2-7
V gene: TRBV20-1
D gene: -
clone size: -
CDR3 DNA: TGCAGTCCTACCGACCTTAATATGTACGAGCAGTACTTC
CDR3 protein: CSPTDLNMYEQYF

J gene: TRBJ2-3
V gene: TRBV20-1
D gene: -
clone size: -
CDR3 DNA: TGCAGTGCTAGGGCCCCGAGGGAATCAGATACGCAGTATTTT
CDR3 protein: CSARAPRESDTQYF

J gene: TRBJ2-1
V gene: TRBV27
D gene: -
clone size: -
CDR3 DNA: TGTGCCAGCTCTTGGAGGCCTCGAGATGAGCAGTTCTTC
CDR3 protein: CASSWRPRDEQFF

J gene: TRBJ2-1
V gene: TRBV20-1
D gene: -
clone size: many
CDR3 DNA: TGCAGTGCTGGAATTGCTAGCAGCTCCTACAATGAGCAGTTCTTC
CDR3 protein: CSAGIASSSYNEQFF

J gene: TRBJ2-1
V gene: TRBV3-1
D gene: -
clone size: -
CDR3 DNA: TGTGCCAGCAGCCAAGTCGGGTTGGCTAAGCAGTTCTTC
CDR3 protein: CASSQVGLAKQFF

J gene: TRBJ1-1
V gene: TRBV12-3/TRBV12-4
D gene: -
clone size: many
CDR3 DNA: TGTGCCAGCAGGGTGGAGGGTGAACCTTTCTTT
CDR3 protein: CASRVEGEPFF

J gene: TRBJ1-2
V gene: TRBV3-1
D gene: -
clone size: -
CDR3 DNA: TGTGCCAGCAGCCAAGGATCTAACGCAGGAGGCTATGGCTACACCTTC
CDR3 protein: CASSQGSNAGGYGYTF